Listed below are T cell receptor beta chains from one sample, sequenced in a study of blood T cell repertoires in COVID-19. Here immunoSEQ multiplex PCR was the method, and the copy in TCRdb shows in-frame clones only, minus some. Of around 300,000 clones in the sample, around 86% are singletons; the top ten hold roughly 0.92%. Sequenced material: peripheral blood. Receptor source: a middle-aged woman who had recovered from COVID-19. Each CDR3 is given with its conserved first and last residue. Fields, in order: V gene, D gene, clone size, J gene, CDR3 DNA, CDR3 protein. D genes are given only for firm matches. Not all rows give a size; the values are once, few, many and, for expanded clones, a class.

TRBV5-6,NA,NA,TRBJ2-7,TGTGCCAGCACCTTAGGGGTCGGATACGAGCAGTACTTC,CASTLGVGYEQYF
TRBV28,TRBD2,NA,TRBJ2-7,TGTGCCAGCAGTTGGACTAGCGGGGGGCGACCTTACGAGCAGTACTTC,CASSWTSGGRPYEQYF
TRBV5-4,NA,NA,TRBJ2-7,TGTGCCACCACTTCACAGGGCCCTGCAGGCTACGAGCAGTACTTC,CATTSQGPAGYEQYF
TRBV6-6,TRBD1,few,TRBJ1-5,TGTGCCAGCAGCCTTCGGGCTGACAGGGGGAATCAGCCCCAGCATTTT,CASSLRADRGNQPQHF
TRBV11-1,TRBD1,NA,TRBJ2-7,TGTGCCAGCAGCCCCGGACAGGGGGCGCGTGAGCAGTACTTC,CASSPGQGAREQYF
TRBV4-2,NA,NA,TRBJ2-7,TGTGCCAGCAGCCAAGCCCCGACAGGTCCAAGGGTTTACGAGCAGTACTTC,CASSQAPTGPRVYEQYF
TRBV29-1,NA,NA,TRBJ2-7,TGCAGCGTTGATCAGGGGCTAGGAACTACCTACGAGCAGTACTTC,CSVDQGLGTTYEQYF
TRBV29-1,NA,NA,TRBJ2-1,TGCAGCGTTGAAGATCAGGGAAGGGGCAATGAGCAGTTCTTC,CSVEDQGRGNEQFF
TRBV5-1,NA,NA,TRBJ2-2,TGCGCCAGCAGCTTTCGAGAAACGAACACCGGGGAGCTGTTTTTT,CASSFRETNTGELFF
TRBV5-1,TRBD2,NA,TRBJ2-5,TGCGCCAGCAGCTTGGGGACTAGCGGATCTCAGTACTTC,CASSLGTSGSQYF
TRBV5-1,TRBD1,NA,TRBJ1-4,TGCGCCAGCAGCCCGGAGCCAGGGGGGGAAAAACTGTTTTTT,CASSPEPGGEKLFF
TRBV28,NA,NA,TRBJ1-1,TGTGCCAGCAGACAGAACACTGAAGCTTTCTTT,CASRQNTEAFF
TRBV18,NA,NA,TRBJ1-4,TGTGCCAGCTCACCGGGAGGGGATGAAAAACTGTTTTTT,CASSPGGDEKLFF
TRBV7-8,TRBD1,once,TRBJ1-6,TGTGCCAGCAGTCGCTCGACCTGGGACAGCTCCTATAATTCACCCCTCCACTTT,CASSRSTWDSSYNSPLHF
TRBV11-3,NA,NA,TRBJ2-1,TGTGCCAGCAGCTTACACATAGGGGCCACCAATGAGCAGTTCTTC,CASSLHIGATNEQFF
TRBV11-3,NA,NA,TRBJ2-3,TGTGCCAGCAGCTTCGGGGCAGATACGCAGTATTTT,CASSFGADTQYF
TRBV5-5,NA,NA,TRBJ2-5,TGTGCCAGCAGCTTGGCGGGGTCAGAGACCCAGTACTTC,CASSLAGSETQYF
TRBV7-9,NA,NA,TRBJ2-3,TGTGCCAGCAACTCGCCCAAGGTAGCGCTCAGTCACACAGATACGCAGTATTTT,CASNSPKVALSHTDTQYF
TRBV7-9,NA,few,TRBJ1-2,TGTGCCAGCAGCGCCGCGGTGGGCTACACCTTC,CASSAAVGYTF
TRBV7-9,NA,NA,TRBJ2-3,TGTGCCAGCAGCCTACGGACCGGGACACTCACCACAGATACGCAGTATTTT,CASSLRTGTLTTDTQYF
TRBV6-2/TRBV6-3,NA,NA,TRBJ2-7,TGTGCCAGCAGTTACGAGGCGGGCTCCTACGAGCAGTACTTC,CASSYEAGSYEQYF
TRBV19,NA,NA,TRBJ2-7,TGTGCCAGTAGTACCGGGACCTCCCAGGGACTCGACGAGCAGTACTTC,CASSTGTSQGLDEQYF
TRBV3-1/TRBV3-2,TRBD2,once,TRBJ2-5,TGTGCCAGCAGCCAGGGGAGCGGGAGTTGGGAGACCCAGTACTTC,CASSQGSGSWETQYF
TRBV2,NA,NA,TRBJ1-2,TGTGCCAGCAGTGGAGGGCAGCCCCGTGGCTACACCTTC,CASSGGQPRGYTF
TRBV18,NA,NA,TRBJ2-5,TGTGCCAGCTCCAGTTCCCAGGGTAATGGAGAGACCCAGTACTTC,CASSSSQGNGETQYF
TRBV29-1,TRBD2,NA,TRBJ2-7,TGCAGCGTTGTAAGCAGCGGGAGGTTTATCGAGCAGTACTTC,CSVVSSGRFIEQYF
TRBV2,NA,NA,TRBJ1-5,TGTGCCAGCAGTGTTGGAGGGCTTCAGCCCCAGCATTTT,CASSVGGLQPQHF
TRBV27,NA,NA,TRBJ1-2,TGTGCCAGCAGTTTGAGGCCTAACTATGGCTACACCTTC,CASSLRPNYGYTF
TRBV6-5,NA,NA,TRBJ2-7,TGTGCCAGCCGGACTCGGACTGGCTCCTACGAGCAGTACTTC,CASRTRTGSYEQYF
TRBV19,NA,NA,TRBJ1-2,TGTGCCAGTAGTATACAGGGCCTTAACTATGGCTACACCTTC,CASSIQGLNYGYTF
TRBV18,TRBD1,NA,TRBJ2-2,TGTGCCAGCTCACCACCGGGACAGTGGTCCGGGGAGCTGTTTTTT,CASSPPGQWSGELFF
TRBV7-8,NA,NA,TRBJ2-7,TGTGCCAGCAGCTTAGTTATTAGTCCCCACGAGCAGTACTTC,CASSLVISPHEQYF
TRBV9,TRBD1,NA,TRBJ2-5,TGTGCCAGCAGCGCCCAAGGGACAGGGGGCGCTTGGGAGACCCAGTACTTC,CASSAQGTGGAWETQYF
TRBV24-1,NA,NA,TRBJ1-2,TGTGCCACCAGTGACCGGACAGTCGACTATGGCTACACCTTC,CATSDRTVDYGYTF
TRBV28,NA,NA,TRBJ1-4,TGTGCCAGCAGCCATACTAATGAAAAACTGTTTTTT,CASSHTNEKLFF
TRBV10-3,TRBD2,NA,TRBJ2-7,TGTGCCATCAGTGGAAAATCTGGACTAGCGGGGGCCCACGAGCAGTACTTC,CAISGKSGLAGAHEQYF
TRBV28,NA,NA,TRBJ2-7,TGTGCCAGCAGTCCAGGGGGACCCCGGGGGGAGCAGTACTTC,CASSPGGPRGEQYF
TRBV24-1,NA,NA,TRBJ1-5,TGTGCCACCAGTGACCCCGACAGAGATTATAGCAATCAGCCCCAGCATTTT,CATSDPDRDYSNQPQHF
TRBV5-6,NA,NA,TRBJ2-5,TGTGCCAGCAGCCCAGTATATGCCCCCCAAGAGACCCAGTACTTC,CASSPVYAPQETQYF
TRBV9,NA,NA,TRBJ1-4,TGTGCCAGCAGCACAAACACTAATGAAAAACTGTTTTTT,CASSTNTNEKLFF
TRBV5-4,TRBD2,NA,TRBJ2-2,TGTGCCAGCAGTCAAGCCGGACTAGCGGGAGGCACCGGGGAGCTGTTTTTT,CASSQAGLAGGTGELFF
TRBV19,TRBD1,NA,TRBJ1-1,TGTGCCAGCAGGGACAGGCGGAACACTGAAGCTTTCTTT,CASRDRRNTEAFF
TRBV7-8,TRBD2,NA,TRBJ2-5,TGTGCCAGCAGTCCGGAGCGGGGGGGAAAGTACTTC,CASSPERGGKYF
TRBV28,NA,NA,TRBJ2-3,TGTGCCAGCAGTTTGGGGCGGGATACCACAGATACGCAGTATTTT,CASSLGRDTTDTQYF
TRBV5-1,TRBD1,NA,TRBJ2-7,TGCGCCAGCCAAAAGGGACAGGGCACCTACGAGCAGTACTTC,CASQKGQGTYEQYF